These 10 T cell receptor beta chains came from one sample sequenced in a study of cytomegalovirus exposure and HLA in healthy donors. The PCR contained 60 Vbeta and 13 Jbeta primers. Sequencing used immunoSEQ multiplex PCR; TCRdb keeps in-frame clones, though not all of them. The table has 150,000 to 170,000 clones, 70% to 80% seen once; the top ten hold about 13%. Sequenced sample: PBMCs. The receptors were sampled from a man aged 25 to 40 in good health and CMV-seropositive.

This clone was detected only once. Germline is not matched at one junction end, which may reflect a read error. This chain joins TRBV19 and TRBJ2-5; TRBD1 is a possible D gene (5 bases). The CDR3 contains 12 residues. Germline V CDR1 and CDR2: LNHDA, SQIVND (reference sequence). CDR3 DNA sequence: TGTGCCAGTAGTCCCAGGGAAGCACCCATGGACTTC. Translation gives CASSPREAPMDF.

The J gene is TRBJ2-7, the V gene TRBV6-5; TRBD2 matches at 13 bases. This CDR3 has 16 amino acids. Trimming took 2 bases from V and 7 from J; bases not matched to a gene: 8. The V gene's germline CDR1 is MNHEY and CDR2 SVGAGI. The CDR3 sequence: CASSYGRTSGSGEQYF. The CDR3, as DNA: TGTGCCAGCAGTTACGGCCGGACTAGCGGGAGTGGTGAGCAGTACTTC.

V is TRBV6-6 and J is TRBJ2-3, with TRBD2 as a possible D gene (6 bases). The CDR3 consists of 16 residues. V lost 4 bases and J lost 0, with 14 bases in between. Germline V gene data show CDR1 as MNHNY and CDR2 as SVGAGI (reference sequence). CDR3 in DNA: TGTGCCAGCAGTTCCAGGGACTGGGGGAGCACAGATACGCAGTATTTT. Translated: CASSSRDWGSTDTQYF.

V and J are TRBV7-2 and TRBJ2-7; the D gene is possibly TRBD2 (6 bases). The CDR3 is made up of 13 amino acids. Germline CDR1 reads SGHTA; CDR2 reads FQGNSA. The V end lost 5 bases, the J end lost 5 bases, and 13 bases lay between the germline ends. CDR3 sequence (DNA): TGTGCCAGCAGCCGCAGCAGGGAGGACGAGCAGTACTTC. This sequence encodes CASSRSREDEQYF.

This sequence joins TRBV28 and TRBJ2-4; D remains unclear. Germline values: CDR1 MDHEN, CDR2 SYDVKM. This CDR3 has 15 amino acids. V lost 10 bases and J 1 base, leaving 17 bases between the germline ends. CDR3 bases: TGTGCCACTCCTACAGCCCTTAGGGCCAAAAACATTCAGTACTTC. This codes for CATPTALRAKNIQYF.

This chain links TRBV28 with TRBJ2-1; 7 bases are shared with TRBD1. V lost 6 bases to trimming and J lost 6 bases; unmatched junction nucleotides: 8. The CDR3 consists of 14 residues. The germline V gene has CDR1 MDHEN and CDR2 SYDVKM. CDR3 in amino acids: CASRPGQVSNEQFF. The CDR3 DNA follows: TGTGCCAGCAGACCCGGACAGGTATCCAATGAGCAGTTCTTC.

V gene TRBV2 combines with J gene TRBJ2-5, with D tentatively TRBD1 (7 bases). Germline V gives CDR1 SNHLY, CDR2 FYNNEI. V lost 7 bases to trimming and J lost 5 bases, with 11 bases between them. This CDR3 has 12 amino acids. The CDR3 coding sequence is TGTGCCAGCAACTCAGGGGGGGAGACCCAGTACTTC. The encoded protein is CASNSGGETQYF.

V usage is TRBV2 and J usage is TRBJ2-3; 7 bases match TRBD1. The CDR3 has 16 residues. After removal of 6 bases from V and 0 bases from J, the junction contained 9 bases not matched to a gene. CDR1 is SNHLY, CDR2 FYNNEI, per germline. The DNA of the CDR3 is TGTGCCAGCAGACACCCCGGGACAGCGAGCACAGATACGCAGTATTTT. As protein: CASRHPGTASTDTQYF.

The V and J genes are TRBV2 and TRBJ2-7; 8 positions agree with TRBD2. The J segment lost 2 bases and the V segment lost 6 bases, leaving 6 bases of the junction unmatched. Germline-derived CDR1 and CDR2 are SNHLY and FYNNEI. This CDR3 spans 14 amino acids. The CDR3 DNA follows: TGTGCCAGCAGACGACTAGCGCCGGCCTACGAGCAGTACTTC. Translation: CASRRLAPAYEQYF.

This chain joins TRBV5-1 and TRBJ2-4; TRBD2 agrees at 8 bases. J gave up 5 bases and V 2 bases, and 12 bases lay outside the gene matches. The CDR3 is made up of 17 amino acids. Looked up from germline, CDR1 is SGHRS and CDR2 is YFSETQ. CDR3 residues: CASSLGTRALWENIQYF. In DNA, the CDR3 is TGCGCCAGCAGCTTAGGGACTAGGGCCCTATGGGAAAACATTCAGTACTTC. Variable domain in full (rest from reference TRBV5-1 and TRBJ2-4): KAGVTQTPRYLIKTRGQQVTLSCSPISGHRSVSWYQQTPGQGLQFLFEYFSETQRNKGNFPGRFSGRQFSNSRSEMNVSTLELGDSALYLCASSLGTRALWENIQYFGAGTRLSVL.